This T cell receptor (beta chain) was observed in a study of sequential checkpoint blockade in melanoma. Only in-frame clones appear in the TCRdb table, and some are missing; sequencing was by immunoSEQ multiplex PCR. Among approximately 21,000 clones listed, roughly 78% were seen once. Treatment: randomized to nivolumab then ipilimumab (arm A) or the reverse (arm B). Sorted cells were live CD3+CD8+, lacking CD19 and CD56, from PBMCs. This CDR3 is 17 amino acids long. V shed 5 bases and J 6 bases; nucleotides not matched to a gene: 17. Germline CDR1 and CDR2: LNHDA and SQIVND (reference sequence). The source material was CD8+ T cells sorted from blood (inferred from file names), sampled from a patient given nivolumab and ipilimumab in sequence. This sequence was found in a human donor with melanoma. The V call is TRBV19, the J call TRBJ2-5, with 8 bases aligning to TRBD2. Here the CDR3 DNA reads TGTGCCAGTAGTCCGGGGGGACTAAGCGGGAGCTGGAAGACCCAGTACTTC. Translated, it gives CASSPGGLSGSWKTQYF. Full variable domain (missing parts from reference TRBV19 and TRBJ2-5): DGGITQSPKYLFRKEGQNVTLSCEQNLNHDAMYWYRQDPGQGLRLIYYSQIVNDFQKGDIAEGYSVSREKKESFPLTVTSAQKNPTAFYLCASSPGGLSGSWKTQYFGPGTRLLVL.